This T cell receptor beta chain was sequenced for a study of blood T cell repertoires in COVID-19. Looking at the study overall: The United States, Italy and Spain provided the acute and convalescent COVID-19 samples.

From germline, CDR1 is LGHDT and CDR2 YNNKEL (reference sequence). This CDR3 has 12 amino acids. V was pared by 2 bases and J by 4 bases, with 3 bases between. The participants were between about 18 and 89 years old and came from about two dozen US areas. Assignments of participants to cohorts depended upon their own reported clinical history. Method: immunoSEQ multiplex PCR; TCRdb's copy keeps in-frame clones and lacks some. The sample records some 300,000 clones, roughly 88% being singletons. V and J are TRBV3-1 (or the pseudogene TRBV3-2) and TRBJ1-5; no definite D call. Sequenced sample: PBMCs or T cells enriched from blood (not recorded which). The sequence was obtained from a woman aged 25 to 39 who had recovered from COVID-19. The CDR3 loop is CASSQRNQPQHF. The CDR3 DNA sequence: TGTGCCAGCAGCCAACGGAATCAGCCCCAGCATTTT.